Below, 18 T cell receptor beta chains from the same sample are listed, as sequenced in a study of T cell responses to AZD1222 COVID-19 vaccine. The repertoire was sequenced with immunoSEQ multiplex PCR; TCRdb's copy has only in-frame clones and lacks some. The table shows fewer than 200,000 clones, with almost 95% occurring only once. This material consisted of peripheral blood, taken on day 0 of AZD1222 vaccination. These TCRs come from an adult in good health.

The rearrangement joins TRBV20-1 to TRBJ2-1; 7 bases map to TRBD2. CDR1 is DFQATT, CDR2 SNEGSKA, per germline (reference sequence). The ends lost 3 bases at V and 4 bases at J; junction bases unmatched: 12. The CDR3 is made up of 16 amino acids. The CDR3 spells CSASQVRSGEYNEQFF. The CDR3 DNA reads as TGCAGTGCTAGTCAAGTGCGGAGCGGGGAATACAATGAGCAGTTCTTC.

J is TRBJ1-1 and V is TRBV11-2; D gene unclear. Germline V CDR1 and CDR2: SGHAT, FQNNGV. The germline V and J ends were trimmed by 4 bases and 4 bases, with 10 bases remaining between them. CDR3 size: 13 residues. This chain's CDR3 is CASSSPVGTEAFF. CDR3 nucleotides: TGTGCCAGCAGCTCCCCAGTGGGCACTGAAGCTTTCTTT.

V and J are TRBV25-1 and TRBJ1-2; D uncertain. This CDR3 comprises 15 residues. The V and J ends lost 1 base and 2 bases respectively, with 11 bases between them. CDR1 and CDR2 (germline): MGHDK, SYGVNS. The CDR3 sequence: CASSELGATNYGYTF. The CDR3 DNA follows: TGTGCCAGCAGTGAATTGGGAGCTACGAACTATGGCTACACCTTC.

The J gene is TRBJ1-5, the V gene TRBV11-1; no clear D. Trimming left V 1 base short and J 6 bases short, with 7 bases between. The CDR3 is made up of 13 amino acids. CDR1 and CDR2 from the germline V gene are SGHAT and FQDESV (reference sequence). The CDR3 nucleotides are TGTGCCAGCAGCTTAGGTCTGAGTCAGCCCCAGCATTTT. Residues: CASSLGLSQPQHF.

The J gene is TRBJ2-7, the V gene TRBV5-1; D remains ambiguous. Trimming cost V 0 bases and J 2 bases, with 6 bases left between them. The germline V gene encodes CDR1 SGHRS and CDR2 YFSETQ. The CDR3 is made up of 13 amino acids. CDR3 residues: CASSLDLAYEQYV. The CDR3 DNA reads as TGCGCCAGCAGCTTGGACCTGGCCTACGAGCAGTACGTC.

The rearrangement links TRBV6-1 to TRBJ2-5; D gene unclear. The CDR3 has 12 residues. V was pared by 3 bases and J by 3 bases, with 5 bases between. Looked up from germline, CDR1 is MNHNS and CDR2 is SASEGT. CDR3 loop: CASSDIEETQYF. DNA of the CDR3: TGTGCCAGCAGTGACATCGAAGAGACCCAGTACTTC.

The gene calls are TRBV10-3 and TRBJ1-1; D remains ambiguous. The CDR3 runs 14 residues. V gave up 0 bases and J gave up 2 bases, with 7 bases separating them. Looked up from germline, CDR1 is ENHRY and CDR2 is SYGVKD. The CDR3: CAISESVLNTEAFF. CDR3 nucleotides: TGTGCCATCAGTGAGTCGGTCCTAAACACTGAAGCTTTCTTT.

The CDR3 DNA follows: TGCGCCAGCAGCCAAGACAGGTGGCAGAACACTGAAGCTTTCTTT. Translated, it gives CASSQDRWQNTEAFF. The genes are TRBV4-1 and TRBJ1-1, with D unclear. The CDR3 contains 15 residues. V lost 0 bases, J lost 1 base, and 9 bases lay in between. The V gene's germline CDR1 is MGHRA and CDR2 YSYEKL.

The rearrangement uses TRBV5-6 and TRBJ1-1, with a tentative D call TRBD1 (6 bases). The CDR3 runs to 12 residues. Trimming stripped 0 bases from V and 10 bases from J, with 10 bases between. CDR1 is SGHDT, CDR2 YYEEEE, per germline. The DNA of the CDR3 is TGTGCCAGCAGCTTGGATGGGGGCCGAGCTTTCTTT. Its protein product is CASSLDGGRAFF.

The genes are TRBV7-9 and TRBJ1-4; D gene ambiguous. Germline V CDR1 and CDR2: SEHNR, FQNEAQ (reference sequence). The CDR3 has 13 amino acids. Trimming pared 5 bases from V and 0 bases from J, leaving 4 bases between. CDR3: CASSPATNEKLFF. CDR3 in DNA: TGTGCCAGCAGCCCTGCAACTAATGAAAAACTGTTTTTT.

This chain joins TRBV20-1 and TRBJ2-5, with 11 bases aligning to TRBD2. This CDR3 is 13 amino acids long. Trimming at V came to 7 bases and at J to 4 bases, leaving 5 bases not matched to a gene. The V gene's germline CDR1 is DFQATT and CDR2 SNEGSKA (reference sequence). CDR3 sequence reads: CSGSSGGVETQYF. The CDR3 DNA is TGCAGTGGTAGTAGCGGGGGGGTAGAGACCCAGTACTTC.

This clone was counted once. Compared with germline, one end of the junction differs, possibly owing to a read error. The rearrangement uses TRBV7-7 and TRBJ2-1, with TRBD2 as a possible D gene (6 bases). The germline gives CDR1 SSHAT, CDR2 FNYEAQ (reference sequence). The CDR3 has 16 residues. The CDR3 region has the DNA TGTGCTAGCAGCTTAACTAGCTCGAGCTCCTACAATGAGCAGTTCTTC. It specifies CASSLTSSSSYNEQFF.

This rearrangement joins TRBV7-2 to TRBJ2-1, with D perhaps matching TRBD2 (7 bases). CDR1 is SGHTA, CDR2 FQGNSA, per germline. Trimming removed 0 bases from V and 10 bases from J, with 19 bases in between. This CDR3 is built from 16 residues. The CDR3 DNA follows: TGTGCCAGCAGCTTAGCGGGGGCGGGAGCCACCGCAGAGCAGTTCTTC. It encodes CASSLAGAGATAEQFF.

The gene calls are TRBV6-5 and TRBJ1-2; 7 bases fit TRBD1. Germline-derived CDR1 and CDR2 are MNHEY and SVGAGI. The CDR3 totals 13 residues. After removal of 6 bases from V and 5 bases from J, the junction contained 6 bases not matched to a gene. CDR3 DNA: TGTGCCAGCAGACCCGACAGGGTGTATGGCTACACCTTC. Its protein product is CASRPDRVYGYTF.

This chain uses TRBV3-1 (or the pseudogene TRBV3-2) with TRBJ2-1; possibly TRBD2 for D (6 bases). The CDR3 has 14 amino acids. V shed 6 bases and J shed 1 base, with 10 bases lying between them. Germline V gene sequence: CDR1 LGHDT, CDR2 YNNKEL (reference sequence). CDR3 bases: TGTGCCAGCAGGATTAGCGGATCCTACAATGAGCAGTTCTTC. It is translated as CASRISGSYNEQFF.

The chain employs TRBV19 and TRBJ2-5, with 7 bases matching TRBD1. The germline CDR1 and CDR2 sequences are LNHDA and SQIVND (reference sequence). There are 15 residues in the CDR3. V lost 2 bases to trimming and J lost 2 bases; unmatched junction nucleotides: 5. The CDR3 is CASSIWDSPQETQYF. The CDR3 bases are TGTGCCAGTAGTATATGGGACAGTCCTCAAGAGACCCAGTACTTC.

The V gene is TRBV3-1 (or the pseudogene TRBV3-2), the J gene TRBJ1-1; D remains unclear. The CDR3 totals 15 residues. The V end was cut by 0 bases, the J end by 1 base, with 9 bases between. Looked up from germline, CDR1 is LGHDT and CDR2 is YNNKEL (reference sequence). The CDR3 bases are TGTGCCAGCAGCCAAGACTATCCGGAGAACACTGAAGCTTTCTTT. Protein: CASSQDYPENTEAFF.

The chain joins TRBV7-2 to TRBJ1-5, with D possibly TRBD1 on 5 matching bases. Per germline, CDR1 SGHTA and CDR2 FQGNSA. The CDR3 sequence is 13 residues long. Trimming cost V 1 base and J 9 bases, with 10 bases left between them. As DNA, the CDR3 is TGTGCCAGCAGCTTAGGAAAGGGGCGGCCCCAGCATTTT. Amino acid sequence: CASSLGKGRPQHF.